The 21 T cell receptor beta chains reported below all come from one sample, sequenced in a study of technical replicates of blood from a few donors. Measured with immunoSEQ multiplex PCR; TCRdb has only the in-frame clones, and not every one. The data contain about 17,000 clones, 82% of them singletons. Sequences were obtained from PBMCs. The receptor set was obtained from a human donor in good health. Some clones in this sample may be carry-over from other donors' samples.

The chain couples TRBV19 to TRBJ2-7, with D tentatively TRBD1 (6 bases). The CDR3 spans 12 residues. Germline assignment: CDR1 LNHDA and CDR2 SQIVND (reference sequence). The V end was cut by 3 bases, the J end by 5 bases, with 8 bases between. The CDR3 sequence: CASSMDSHEQYF. The CDR3 bases are TGTGCCAGTAGTATGGACAGCCACGAGCAGTACTTC.

The V and J genes are TRBV28 and TRBJ1-2; D is undetermined. The CDR3 is 13 amino acids. In germline, CDR1 is MDHEN, CDR2 SYDVKM. Trimming removed 7 bases from V and 6 bases from J, with 15 bases in between. Here the CDR3 DNA reads TGTGCCAGCACCACCAGAGGGAGGGATGGCTACACCTTC. Protein sequence: CASTTRGRDGYTF.

The rearrangement joins TRBV9 to TRBJ1-2; tentative D call: TRBD1 (6 bases). From germline, CDR1 is SGDLS and CDR2 YYNGEE. With 1 base removed from V and 4 bases from J, the gap between germline ends came to 14 bases. This CDR3 spans 15 amino acids. The DNA of the CDR3 is TGTGCCAGCAGCGTACGAACGGACAGCCTCTATGGCTACACCTTC. Translating it yields CASSVRTDSLYGYTF.

V usage is TRBV19 and J usage is TRBJ1-5; TRBD1 matches 7 bases. The CDR3 is 13 residues long. Losses at the gene ends were 9 bases for V and 9 bases for J; bases not matched to a gene: 11. In germline, CDR1 is LNHDA, CDR2 SQIVND (reference sequence). This chain's CDR3 is CASEGTVASPQHF. The DNA of the CDR3 is TGTGCCAGCGAAGGGACAGTTGCTTCGCCCCAGCATTTT.

The rearrangement links TRBV6-5 to TRBJ2-1, with a possible D match to TRBD2 (5 bases). In germline, CDR1 is MNHEY, CDR2 SVGAGI. Trimming left V 8 bases short and J 5 bases short, with 16 bases between. CDR3 length equals 14 residues. In nucleotides, the CDR3 is TGTGCCAGCGCCCCGGACTCGTGGAACAATGAGCAGTTCTTC. It encodes CASAPDSWNNEQFF.

CDR3 sequence (DNA): TGTGCCAGCAGCCAAGGCGGGATATACGAGCAGTACTTC. Encoded protein: CASSQGGIYEQYF. The chain carries TRBV7-3 and TRBJ2-7; D might be TRBD2 (6 bases). The CDR3 covers 13 residues. V was pared by 5 bases and J by 4 bases, with 12 bases between. From germline, CDR1 is SGHTA and CDR2 FQGTGA.

V and J are TRBV5-6 and TRBJ1-3; D uncertain. Trimming pared 4 bases from V and 6 bases from J, leaving 5 bases between. This CDR3 region has 11 residues. Germline CDR1 is SGHDT and CDR2 is YYEEEE. In nucleotides, the CDR3 is TGTGCCAGCAGCCTTTTAAACACCATATATTTT. Translation: CASSLLNTIYF. The entire variable domain, with the rest obtained from reference TRBV5-6 and TRBJ1-3, is as follows: DAGVTQSPTHLIKTRGQQVTLRCSPKSGHDTVSWYQQALGQGPQFIFQYYEEEERQRGNFPDRFSGHQFPNYSSELNVNALLLGDSALYLCASSLLNTIYFGEGSWLTVV.

This clone was found a few times. The chain has TRBV30 and TRBJ2-2; maybe TRBD2 (7 bases). Trimming took 3 bases from V and 5 from J, leaving 19 bases between them. This CDR3 has 16 amino acids. The V gene's germline CDR1 is GTSNPN and CDR2 SVGIG (reference sequence). This CDR3 reads CAWSARIGGGTGELFF. CDR3 in DNA: TGTGCCTGGAGCGCGCGAATAGGGGGAGGGACCGGGGAGCTGTTTTTT. The whole variable domain, remainder taken from reference TRBV30 and TRBJ2-2, is SQTIHQWPATLVQPVGSPLSLECTVEGTSNPNLYWYRQAAGRGLQLLFYSVGIGQISSEVPQNLSASRPQDRQFILSSKKLLLSDSGFYLCAWSARIGGGTGELFFGEGSRLTVL.

In DNA form, the CDR3 reads TGTGCCAGCAGCTTAAGGACTAGCGGGATCTACAATGAGCAGTTCTTC. Translated: CASSLRTSGIYNEQFF. This sequence joins TRBV13 and TRBJ2-1; 12 nucleotides line up with TRBD2. The V gene end was trimmed by 2 bases and the J gene end by 3 bases; junction bases not matched to a gene: 2. The germline CDR1 and CDR2 sequences are PRHDT and FYEKMQ (reference sequence). The CDR3 spans 16 residues.

This chain uses TRBV5-1 with TRBJ1-1, with D possibly being TRBD1 (5 bases). Trimming removed 4 bases at V and 3 bases at J, with 13 bases between. The V gene's germline CDR1 is SGHRS and CDR2 YFSETQ. CDR3 length equals 14 residues. The CDR3 region has the DNA TGCGCCAGCAGCCTGCAGGGAGGTTACACTGAAGCTTTCTTT. This encodes CASSLQGGYTEAFF.

The rearrangement uses TRBV18 and TRBJ2-3; maybe TRBD2 (5 bases). Germline CDR1 reads KGHSH; CDR2 reads LQKENI. The CDR3 covers 18 residues. V was trimmed by 1 base and J by 0 bases, leaving 17 bases between them. This CDR3 is CASSPRGISATSTDTQYF. In nucleotides, the CDR3 is TGTGCCAGCTCACCACGAGGGATCAGCGCGACTAGCACAGATACGCAGTATTTT.

In this sample, this clone turned up once. The gene calls are TRBV29-1 and TRBJ2-1, with 8 bases that match TRBD2. From germline, CDR1 is SQVTM and CDR2 ANQGSEA. This CDR3 comprises 13 residues. V shed 7 bases and J 8 bases; nucleotides not matched to a gene: 10. CDR3 sequence: CSAAAGDMHEQFF. The DNA for the CDR3 is TGCAGCGCTGCAGCGGGAGATATGCATGAGCAGTTCTTC.

This chain joins TRBV28 and TRBJ2-3; 12 bases align to TRBD2. CDR3 length: 18 amino acids. Germline CDR1 is MDHEN and CDR2 is SYDVKM. Trimming cost V 3 bases and J 2 bases; bases outside gene matches: 9. Written as DNA, the CDR3 is TGTGCCAGCAGTTTGGCCTGGACTAGCGGGGCCGACACAGATACGCAGTATTTT. Translation gives CASSLAWTSGADTDTQYF.

The rearrangement uses TRBV11-2 and TRBJ1-1; tentative D call: TRBD1 (5 bases). Germline V lookup: CDR1 SGHAT, CDR2 FQNNGV. V gave up 3 bases and J gave up 5 bases, with 10 bases separating them. The CDR3 loop spans 13 amino acids. This CDR3 is CASSLEKGTEAFF. The CDR3 DNA is TGTGCCAGCAGCTTGGAAAAGGGGACTGAAGCTTTCTTT.

This chain connects TRBV9 to TRBJ2-1; 7 positions agree with TRBD2. CDR3 length: 17 residues. With V trimmed by 4 bases and J by 7 bases, 17 bases remained unmatched. Germline-derived CDR1 and CDR2 are SGDLS and YYNGEE. The CDR3 nucleotides are TGTGCCAGCAGCCCCCTTTTTGGAGGGAGGGTTTCGAATGAGCAGTTCTTC. Its protein is CASSPLFGGRVSNEQFF. The whole variable domain, filled in from reference TRBV9 and TRBJ2-1, reads DSGVTQTPKHLITATGQRVTLRCSPRSGDLSVYWYQQSLDQGLQFLIQYYNGEERAKGNILERFSAQQFPDLHSELNLSSLELGDSALYFCASSPLFGGRVSNEQFFGPGTRLTVL.

The chain uses TRBV5-5 and TRBJ2-1; TRBD1 is a possible D gene (9 bases). The CDR3 spans 16 residues. Trimming pared 2 bases from V and 7 bases from J, leaving 19 bases between. CDR1 is SGHKS, CDR2 YYEKEE, per germline (reference sequence). The chain's CDR3 is CASSFSGTGKENEQFF. CDR3 in DNA: TGTGCCAGCAGCTTTAGCGGGACAGGGAAGGAGAATGAGCAGTTCTTC.

This clone was counted only a few times. The V gene is TRBV11-2, the J gene TRBJ1-4; no firm D call. V was shortened by 3 bases and J by 8 bases, with 10 bases between the two germline ends. The length of the CDR3 is 13 residues. CDR1 SGHAT and CDR2 FQNNGV come from the germline V gene. CDR3 sequence (DNA): TGTGCCAGCAGCTTTTTGGAGGACGAAAAACTGTTTTTT. It translates to CASSFLEDEKLFF.

This sequence joins TRBV7-9 and TRBJ2-4, with D possibly TRBD2 on 6 matching bases. This CDR3 spans 19 amino acids. V dropped 5 bases and J dropped 0 bases, with 23 bases sitting between them. Germline CDR1 and CDR2: SEHNR and FQNEAQ (reference sequence). The CDR3 DNA reads TGTGCCAGCAGCGGGGGAGGCCGGACTTCCCTTCTAGCCAAAAACATTCAGTACTTC. It encodes CASSGGGRTSLLAKNIQYF. The full variable domain, completed using reference TRBV7-9 and TRBJ2-4, is DTGVSQNPRHKITKRGQNVTFRCDPISEHNRLYWYRQTLGQGPEFLTYFQNEAQLEKSRLLSDRFSAERPKGSFSTLEIQRTEQGDSAMYLCASSGGGRTSLLAKNIQYFGAGTRLSVL.

The V gene is TRBV29-1, the J gene TRBJ2-5; D possibly corresponds to TRBD1 (6 bases). The germline gives CDR1 SQVTM, CDR2 ANQGSEA. Trimming removed 8 bases from V and 2 bases from J, with 15 bases in between. The CDR3 totals 13 residues. CDR3 DNA: TGCAGCCTGGGACATGAGACGCAAGAGACCCAGTACTTC. It yields the protein CSLGHETQETQYF.

V is TRBV2 and J is TRBJ2-6; tentatively, D is TRBD1 (6 bases). The CDR3 contains 16 residues. Trimming removed 6 bases at V and 2 bases at J, with 14 bases between. Germline CDR1 and CDR2: SNHLY and FYNNEI. As DNA, the CDR3 is TGTGCCAGCAGGCACGACAGGTCGACTGGGGCCAACGTCCTGACTTTC. It yields the protein CASRHDRSTGANVLTF.

V is TRBV30 and J is TRBJ2-6; D call uncertain. There are 13 residues in the CDR3. Trimming took off 5 bases at V and 1 base at J, with 6 bases between the two ends. The germline CDR1 and CDR2 sequences are GTSNPN and SVGIG (reference sequence). CDR3 sequence reads: CAWSLSGANVLTF. The CDR3 DNA reads TGTGCCTGGTCCCTGTCTGGGGCCAACGTCCTGACTTTC.